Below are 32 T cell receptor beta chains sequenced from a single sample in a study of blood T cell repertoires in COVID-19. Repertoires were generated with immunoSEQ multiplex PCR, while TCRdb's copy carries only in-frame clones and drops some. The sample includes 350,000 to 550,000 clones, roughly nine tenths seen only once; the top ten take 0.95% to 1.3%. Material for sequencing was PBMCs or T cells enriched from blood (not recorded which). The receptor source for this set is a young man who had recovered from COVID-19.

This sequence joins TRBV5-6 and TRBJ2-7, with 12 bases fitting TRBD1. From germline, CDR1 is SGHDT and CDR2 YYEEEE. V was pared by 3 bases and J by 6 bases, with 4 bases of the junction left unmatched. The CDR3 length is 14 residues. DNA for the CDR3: TGTGCCAGCAGCTGGGGGACAGGGGGCGTCGAGCAGTACTTC. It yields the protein CASSWGTGGVEQYF.

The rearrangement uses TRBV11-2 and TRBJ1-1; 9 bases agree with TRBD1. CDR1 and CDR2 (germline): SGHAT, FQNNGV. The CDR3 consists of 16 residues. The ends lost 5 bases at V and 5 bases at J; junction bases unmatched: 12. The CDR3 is CASSPPGQGIFTEAFF. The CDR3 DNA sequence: TGTGCCAGCAGCCCCCCGGGACAGGGTATATTTACTGAAGCTTTCTTT.

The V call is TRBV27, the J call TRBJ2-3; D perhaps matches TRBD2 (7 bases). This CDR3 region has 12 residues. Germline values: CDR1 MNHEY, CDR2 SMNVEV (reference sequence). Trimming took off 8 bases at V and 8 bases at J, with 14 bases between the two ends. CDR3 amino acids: CASHGGAGTQYF. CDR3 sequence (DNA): TGTGCCAGCCATGGGGGGGCAGGTACGCAGTATTTT.

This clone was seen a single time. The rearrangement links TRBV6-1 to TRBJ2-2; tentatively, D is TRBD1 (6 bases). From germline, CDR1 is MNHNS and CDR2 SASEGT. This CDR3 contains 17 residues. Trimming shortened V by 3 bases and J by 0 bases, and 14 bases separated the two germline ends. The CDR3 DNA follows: TGTGCCAGCAGTGAGAGACGGTCAGGGGCGAACACCGGGGAGCTGTTTTTT. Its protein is CASSERRSGANTGELFF.

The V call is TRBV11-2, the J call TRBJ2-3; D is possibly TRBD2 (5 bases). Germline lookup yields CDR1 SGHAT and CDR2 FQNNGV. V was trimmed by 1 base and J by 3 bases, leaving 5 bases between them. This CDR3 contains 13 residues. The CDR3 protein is CASSLGLTDTQYF. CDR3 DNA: TGTGCCAGCAGCTTAGGACTAACAGATACGCAGTATTTT.

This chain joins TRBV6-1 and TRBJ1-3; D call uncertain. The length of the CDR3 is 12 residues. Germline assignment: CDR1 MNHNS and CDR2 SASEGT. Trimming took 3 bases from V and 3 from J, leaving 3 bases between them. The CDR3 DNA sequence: TGTGCCAGCAGTGACAGTGGAAACACCATATATTTT. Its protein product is CASSDSGNTIYF.

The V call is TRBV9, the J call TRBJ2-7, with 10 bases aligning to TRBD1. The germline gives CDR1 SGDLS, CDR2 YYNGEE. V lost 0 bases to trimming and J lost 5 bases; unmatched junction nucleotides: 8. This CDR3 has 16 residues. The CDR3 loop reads CASSVGGTGVYHEQYF. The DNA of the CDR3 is TGTGCCAGCAGCGTAGGGGGGACAGGGGTCTACCACGAGCAGTACTTC.

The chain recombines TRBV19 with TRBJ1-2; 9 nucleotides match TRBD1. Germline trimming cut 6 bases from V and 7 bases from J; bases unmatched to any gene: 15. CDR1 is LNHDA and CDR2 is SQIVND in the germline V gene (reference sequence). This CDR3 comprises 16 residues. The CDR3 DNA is TGTGCCAGTAGCACCGGGACAGGGACGTCCGAGACTGGCTACACCTTC. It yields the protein CASSTGTGTSETGYTF.

CDR3 region: CASSSGMEGYTF. The CDR3 nucleotides are TGTGCCAGCAGTTCAGGGATGGAGGGCTACACCTTC. This chain links TRBV12-3 or TRBV12-4 with TRBJ1-2; D is possibly TRBD1 (5 bases). Trimming took 4 bases from V and 8 from J, leaving 11 bases between them. The length of the CDR3 is 12 residues.

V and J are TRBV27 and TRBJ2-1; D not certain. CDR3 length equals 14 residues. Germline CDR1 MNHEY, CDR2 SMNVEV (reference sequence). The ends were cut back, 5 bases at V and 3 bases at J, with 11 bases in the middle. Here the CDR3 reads CASSETANYNEQFF. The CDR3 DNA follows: TGTGCCAGCAGTGAAACAGCTAACTACAATGAGCAGTTCTTC.

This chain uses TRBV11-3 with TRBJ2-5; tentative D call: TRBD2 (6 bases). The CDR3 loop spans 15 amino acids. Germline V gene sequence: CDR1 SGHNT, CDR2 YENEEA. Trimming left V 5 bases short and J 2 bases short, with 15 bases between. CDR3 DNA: TGTGCCAGCAGCCCGGGGGTAGCGGAACAAGAGACCCAGTACTTC. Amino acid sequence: CASSPGVAEQETQYF.

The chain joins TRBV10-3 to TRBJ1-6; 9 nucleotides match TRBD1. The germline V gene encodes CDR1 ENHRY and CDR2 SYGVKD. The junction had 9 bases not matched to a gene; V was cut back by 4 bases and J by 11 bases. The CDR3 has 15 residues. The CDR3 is CAISGRGQGQPPLHF. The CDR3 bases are TGTGCCATCAGTGGAAGGGGACAGGGCCAACCACCCCTCCACTTT.

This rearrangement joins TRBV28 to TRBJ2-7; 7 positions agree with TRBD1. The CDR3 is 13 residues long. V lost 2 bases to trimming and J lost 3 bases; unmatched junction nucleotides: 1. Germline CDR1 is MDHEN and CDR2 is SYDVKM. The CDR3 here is CASSLGTVYEQYF. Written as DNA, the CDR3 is TGTGCCAGCAGTTTAGGGACAGTCTACGAGCAGTACTTC.

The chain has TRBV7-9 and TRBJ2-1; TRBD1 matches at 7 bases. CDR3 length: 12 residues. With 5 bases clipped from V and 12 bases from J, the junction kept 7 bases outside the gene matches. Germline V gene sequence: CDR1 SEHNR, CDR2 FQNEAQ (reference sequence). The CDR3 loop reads CASSLPGGMQFF. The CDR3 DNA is TGTGCCAGCAGCCTCCCAGGGGGAATGCAGTTCTTC.

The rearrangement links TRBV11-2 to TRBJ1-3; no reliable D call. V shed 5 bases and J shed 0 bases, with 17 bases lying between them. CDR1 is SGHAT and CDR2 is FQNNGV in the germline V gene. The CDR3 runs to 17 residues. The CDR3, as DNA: TGTGCCAGCAGCCCCGTTGGACGGACTAGCTCTGGAAACACCATATATTTT. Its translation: CASSPVGRTSSGNTIYF.

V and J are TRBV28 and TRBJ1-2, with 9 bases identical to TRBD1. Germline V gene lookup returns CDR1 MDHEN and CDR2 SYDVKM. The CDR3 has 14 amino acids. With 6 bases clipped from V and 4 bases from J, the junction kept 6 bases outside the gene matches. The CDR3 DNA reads TGTGCCAGCAGCTGGGGACAGGGATTCTATGGCTACACCTTC. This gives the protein CASSWGQGFYGYTF.

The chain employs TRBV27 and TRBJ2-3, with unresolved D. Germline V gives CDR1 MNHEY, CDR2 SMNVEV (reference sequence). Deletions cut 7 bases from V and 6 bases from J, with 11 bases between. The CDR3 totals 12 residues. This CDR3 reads CASTLREDTQYF. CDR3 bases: TGTGCCAGCACCCTACGTGAGGATACGCAGTATTTT.

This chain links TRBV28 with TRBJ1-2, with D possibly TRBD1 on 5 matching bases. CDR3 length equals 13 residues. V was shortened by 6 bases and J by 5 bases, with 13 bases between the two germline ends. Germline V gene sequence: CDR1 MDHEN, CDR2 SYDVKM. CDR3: CASRGGVRYGYTF. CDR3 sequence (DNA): TGTGCCAGCAGGGGAGGGGTCAGGTATGGCTACACCTTC.

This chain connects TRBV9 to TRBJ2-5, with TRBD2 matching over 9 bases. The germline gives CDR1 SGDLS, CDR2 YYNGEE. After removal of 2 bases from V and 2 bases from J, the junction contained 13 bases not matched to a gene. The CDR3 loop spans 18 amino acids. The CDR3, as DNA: TGTGCCAGCAGCGTGGGACTCCCCGGAGCGGGGGGACAAGAGACCCAGTACTTC. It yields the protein CASSVGLPGAGGQETQYF.

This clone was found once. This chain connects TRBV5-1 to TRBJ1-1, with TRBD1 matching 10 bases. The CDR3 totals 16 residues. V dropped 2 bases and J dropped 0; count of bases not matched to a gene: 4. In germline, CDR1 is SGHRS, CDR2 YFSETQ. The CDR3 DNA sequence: TGCGCCAGCAGCTTCGGGGACAGGGGAATGAACACTGAAGCTTTCTTT. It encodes CASSFGDRGMNTEAFF.

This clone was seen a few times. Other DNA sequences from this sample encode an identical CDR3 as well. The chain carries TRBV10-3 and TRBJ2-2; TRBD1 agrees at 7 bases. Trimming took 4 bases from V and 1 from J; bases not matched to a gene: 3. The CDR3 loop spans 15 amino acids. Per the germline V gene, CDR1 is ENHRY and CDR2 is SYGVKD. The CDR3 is CAISARDRNTGELFF. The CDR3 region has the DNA TGTGCCATCAGTGCCCGGGACAGGAACACCGGGGAGCTGTTTTTT.

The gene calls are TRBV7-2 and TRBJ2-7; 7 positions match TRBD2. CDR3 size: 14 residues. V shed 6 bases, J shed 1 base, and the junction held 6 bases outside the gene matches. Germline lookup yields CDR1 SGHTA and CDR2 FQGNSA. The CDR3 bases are TGTGCCAGCAGGCAGCGCGGGGGATCCTACGAGCAGTACTTC. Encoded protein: CASRQRGGSYEQYF.

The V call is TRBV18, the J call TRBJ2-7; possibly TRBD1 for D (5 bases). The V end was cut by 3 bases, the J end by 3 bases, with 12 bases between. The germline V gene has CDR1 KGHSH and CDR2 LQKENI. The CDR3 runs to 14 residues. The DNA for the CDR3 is TGTGCCAGCTCACCGGGGCTGGGCTACTACGAGCAGTACTTC. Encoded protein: CASSPGLGYYEQYF.

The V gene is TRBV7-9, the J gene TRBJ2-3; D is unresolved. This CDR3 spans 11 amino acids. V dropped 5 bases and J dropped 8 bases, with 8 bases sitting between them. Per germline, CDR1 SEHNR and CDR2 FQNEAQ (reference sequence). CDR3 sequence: CASSDSGTQYF. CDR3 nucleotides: TGTGCCAGCAGCGACTCGGGTACGCAGTATTTT. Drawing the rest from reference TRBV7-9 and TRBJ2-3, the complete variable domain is DTGVSQNPRHKITKRGQNVTFRCDPISEHNRLYWYRQTLGQGPEFLTYFQNEAQLEKSRLLSDRFSAERPKGSFSTLEIQRTEQGDSAMYLCASSDSGTQYFGPGTRLTVL.

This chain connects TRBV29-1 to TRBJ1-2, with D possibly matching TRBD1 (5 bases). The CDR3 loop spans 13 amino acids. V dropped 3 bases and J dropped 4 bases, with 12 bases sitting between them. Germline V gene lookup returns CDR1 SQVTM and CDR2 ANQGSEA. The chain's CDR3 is CSVDWSGAYGYTF. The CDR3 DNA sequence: TGCAGCGTTGACTGGAGCGGGGCCTATGGCTACACCTTC.

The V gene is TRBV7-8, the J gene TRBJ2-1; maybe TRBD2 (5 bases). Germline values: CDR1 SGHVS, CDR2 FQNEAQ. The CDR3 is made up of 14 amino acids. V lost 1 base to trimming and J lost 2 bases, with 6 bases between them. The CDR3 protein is CASSLVATYNEQFF. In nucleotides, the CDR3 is TGTGCCAGCAGCTTAGTAGCGACCTACAATGAGCAGTTCTTC.

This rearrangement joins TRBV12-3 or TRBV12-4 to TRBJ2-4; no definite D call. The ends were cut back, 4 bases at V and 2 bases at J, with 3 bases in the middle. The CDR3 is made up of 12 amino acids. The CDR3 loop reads CASSSSKNIQYF. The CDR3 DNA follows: TGTGCCAGCAGTTCATCCAAAAACATTCAGTACTTC.

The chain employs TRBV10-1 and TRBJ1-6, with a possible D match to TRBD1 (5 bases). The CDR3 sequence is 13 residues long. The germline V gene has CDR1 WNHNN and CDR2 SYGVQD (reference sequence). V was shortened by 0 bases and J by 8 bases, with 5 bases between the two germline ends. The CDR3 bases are TGCGCCAGCAGTGAGTCCAGGGATTCACCCCTCCACTTT. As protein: CASSESRDSPLHF.

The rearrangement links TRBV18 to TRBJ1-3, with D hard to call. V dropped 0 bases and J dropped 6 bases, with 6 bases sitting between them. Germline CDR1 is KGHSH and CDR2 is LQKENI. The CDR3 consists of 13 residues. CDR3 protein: CASSPPSLNTIYF. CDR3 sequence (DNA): TGTGCCAGCTCACCACCGAGTCTAAACACCATATATTTT. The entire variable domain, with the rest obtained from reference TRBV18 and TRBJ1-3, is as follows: NAGVMQNPRHLVRRRGQEARLRCSPMKGHSHVYWYRQLPEEGLKFMVYLQKENIIDESGMPKERFSAEFPKEGPSILRIQQVVRGDSAAYFCASSPPSLNTIYFGEGSWLTVV.

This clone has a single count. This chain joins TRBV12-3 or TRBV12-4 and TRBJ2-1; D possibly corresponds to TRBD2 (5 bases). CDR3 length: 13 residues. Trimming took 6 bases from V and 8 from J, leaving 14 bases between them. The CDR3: CASRRPLGDEQFF. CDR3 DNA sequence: TGTGCCAGCAGACGTCCCCTGGGAGATGAGCAGTTCTTC.

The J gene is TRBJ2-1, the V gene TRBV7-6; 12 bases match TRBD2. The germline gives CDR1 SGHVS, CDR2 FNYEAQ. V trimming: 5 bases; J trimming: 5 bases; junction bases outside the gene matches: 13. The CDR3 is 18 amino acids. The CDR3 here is CASSPIRLAGEFDNEQFF. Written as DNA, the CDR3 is TGTGCCAGCAGCCCAATCCGACTAGCGGGAGAGTTCGACAATGAGCAGTTCTTC.

CDR3 loop: CASSPKASGPYEQYF. In nucleotides, the CDR3 is TGCGCCAGCAGCCCCAAGGCTAGCGGCCCCTACGAGCAGTACTTC. The chain has TRBV5-1 and TRBJ2-7, with 7 bases matching TRBD2. The CDR3 length is 15 residues. Germline lookup yields CDR1 SGHRS and CDR2 YFSETQ. The V and J ends lost 4 bases and 2 bases, in that order; junction bases with no gene match: 9.